Presented here are 18 T cell receptor beta chains from one specimen sequenced in a study of siplizumab effects on memory and regulatory T cells. Data came from immunoSEQ multiplex PCR; TCRdb stores just in-frame clones and leaves some out. Here the sample spans about 75,000 clones, roughly 93% being singletons. What was sequenced was CD8+ T cells sorted from blood. These receptors all come from a human donor in good health.

The chain has TRBV2 and TRBJ2-3; possibly TRBD1 or TRBD2 for D (5 bases each). From germline, CDR1 is SNHLY and CDR2 FYNNEI. This CDR3 is 13 amino acids long. Trimming removed 4 bases at V and 4 bases at J, with 9 bases between. CDR3 region: CASSGLGADTQYF. The CDR3 region has the DNA TGTGCCAGCAGTGGCTTGGGGGCAGATACGCAGTATTTT.

V usage is TRBV6-1 and J usage is TRBJ1-1, with a possible D match to TRBD1 (6 bases). CDR3 length equals 15 residues. Trimming cost V 2 bases and J 4 bases, with 14 bases left between them. Germline CDR1 and CDR2: MNHNS and SASEGT. The CDR3 region has the DNA TGTGCCAGCAGTGAATCGGGACATTCGGGCACTGAAGCTTTCTTT. Protein product: CASSESGHSGTEAFF.

The genes are TRBV9 and TRBJ2-2; D not certain. V was shortened by 3 bases and J by 3 bases, with 3 bases between the two germline ends. The CDR3 sequence is 12 residues long. The germline gives CDR1 SGDLS, CDR2 YYNGEE. CDR3 coding DNA: TGTGCCAGCAGCGAATACACCGGGGAGCTGTTTTTT. It specifies CASSEYTGELFF.

For the CDR3, the DNA is TGCGCCAGCAGTTTCCCCAGACAGACCGCGAACACCGGGGAGCTGTTTTTT. It specifies CASSFPRQTANTGELFF. The J gene is TRBJ2-2, the V gene TRBV5-1; a weak D match, TRBD1 (5 bases). The CDR3 spans 17 residues. Germline V gene lookup returns CDR1 SGHRS and CDR2 YFSETQ. The V and J ends lost 5 bases and 0 bases respectively, with 17 bases between them.

CDR3 protein: CASSSEAHTEAFF. The CDR3 bases are TGTGCCAGCAGCTCCGAGGCGCACACTGAAGCTTTCTTT. The V call is TRBV5-4, the J call TRBJ1-1; D remains unclear. The CDR3 is 13 amino acids. CDR1 is SGHNT and CDR2 is YYREEE in the germline V gene (reference sequence). Trimming took off 3 bases at V and 3 bases at J, with 9 bases between the two ends. Variable domain in full (rest from reference TRBV5-4 and TRBJ1-1): ETGVTQSPTHLIKTRGQQVTLRCSSQSGHNTVSWYQQALGQGPQFIFQYYREEENGRGNFPPRFSGLQFPNYSSELNVNALELDDSALYLCASSSEAHTEAFFGQGTRLTVV.

This clone was seen a single time. CDR3 protein: CASGLDPVDGYTF. The CDR3 DNA follows: TGTGCCAGCGGCCTGGACCCGGTGGATGGCTACACCTTC. The chain is built from TRBV4-2 and TRBJ1-2; D unclear. With 8 bases removed from V and 6 bases from J, the gap between germline ends came to 16 bases. There are 13 residues in the CDR3. CDR1 is LGHNA, CDR2 YNFKEQ, per germline.

CDR3 coding DNA: TGCAGCGTTGAAGCCTCAGATACGCAGTATTTT. Protein product: CSVEASDTQYF. This chain uses TRBV29-1 with TRBJ2-3; no clear D gene. The germline V gene encodes CDR1 SQVTM and CDR2 ANQGSEA. The CDR3 loop spans 11 amino acids. V was trimmed by 1 base and J by 4 bases, leaving 3 bases between them.

The chain has TRBV14 and TRBJ1-2, with D possibly being TRBD1 (5 bases). Germline CDR1 reads SGHDN; CDR2 reads FVKESK. Trimming pared 3 bases from V and 4 bases from J, leaving 12 bases between. This CDR3 is built from 14 residues. In nucleotides, the CDR3 is TGTGCCAGCAGCCATTCAGGGACTTTCTATGGCTACACCTTC. It encodes CASSHSGTFYGYTF. Using reference TRBV14 and TRBJ1-2 for the parts outside the CDR3, the full variable domain is EAGVTQFPSHSVIEKGQTVTLRCDPISGHDNLYWYRRVMGKEIKFLLHFVKESKQDESGMPNNRFLAERTGGTYSTLKVQPAELEDSGVYFCASSHSGTFYGYTFGSGTRLTVV.

The genes are TRBV5-4 and TRBJ2-7; D call uncertain. The CDR3 loop spans 13 amino acids. V was pared by 4 bases and J by 0 bases, with 8 bases between. The germline V gene encodes CDR1 SGHNT and CDR2 YYREEE (reference sequence). The CDR3 spells CASSPASSYEQYF. CDR3 sequence (DNA): TGTGCCAGCAGCCCCGCTAGCTCCTACGAGCAGTACTTC.

This chain uses TRBV4-2 with TRBJ1-2, with D possibly being TRBD1 (5 bases). Trimming removed 0 bases at V and 4 bases at J, with 9 bases between. This CDR3 comprises 14 residues. CDR1 and CDR2 from the germline V gene are LGHNA and YNFKEQ. CDR3 DNA sequence: TGTGCCAGCAGCCAAGAGGGCAGGGTCTATGGCTACACCTTC. Protein sequence: CASSQEGRVYGYTF.

The chain has TRBV5-6 and TRBJ2-5; D gene ambiguous. This CDR3 spans 14 amino acids. Trimming took off 4 bases at V and 0 bases at J, with 10 bases between the two ends. Germline-derived CDR1 and CDR2 are SGHDT and YYEEEE. The CDR3 is CASSVQRNQETQYF. The CDR3 DNA reads TGTGCCAGCAGCGTTCAGAGAAACCAAGAGACCCAGTACTTC.

The chain carries TRBV9 and TRBJ2-7, with 8 bases lining up with TRBD2. The V gene's germline CDR1 is SGDLS and CDR2 YYNGEE. CDR3 size: 15 residues. V was clipped by 0 bases and J by 2 bases; unmatched bases: 4. In DNA, the CDR3 is TGTGCCAGCAGCGTAGCCGGGACTAGTACCTACGAGCAGTACTTC. It is translated as CASSVAGTSTYEQYF.

Points on this clone: Other DNA sequences in this sample translate to the same CDR3. The gene calls are TRBV27 and TRBJ2-7, with 7 bases fitting TRBD1. Germline V gives CDR1 MNHEY, CDR2 SMNVEV (reference sequence). This CDR3 is built from 13 residues. The J segment lost 0 bases and the V segment lost 5 bases, leaving 1 base of the junction unmatched. The DNA of the CDR3 is TGTGCCAGCAGTCGACAGGGCTCCTACGAGCAGTACTTC. As protein: CASSRQGSYEQYF.

The chain has TRBV6-6 and TRBJ1-5, with D possibly matching TRBD1 (5 bases). Germline V gene sequence: CDR1 MNHNY, CDR2 SVGAGI (reference sequence). The V gene lost 8 bases and the J gene lost 3 bases, with 20 bases spanning the gap. The CDR3 contains 16 residues. The CDR3 is CASGKESGRYNQPQHF. CDR3 sequence (DNA): TGTGCCAGCGGTAAAGAATCGGGACGGTACAATCAGCCCCAGCATTTT.

J is TRBJ1-2 and V is TRBV12-5, with a possible D match to TRBD1 (6 bases). The CDR3 extends over 15 amino acids. Germline loops: CDR1 LGHNT, CDR2 FRNRAP. V was pared by 5 bases and J by 6 bases, with 19 bases between. Here the CDR3 DNA reads TGTGCTAGTGGTCCCCCGGGGGGGGCAAGCGATGGCTACACCTTC. As protein: CASGPPGGASDGYTF.

This clone has just one count. This chain joins TRBV9 and TRBJ2-6; D is possibly TRBD1 or TRBD2 (6 bases each). Germline-derived CDR1 and CDR2 are SGDLS and YYNGEE. This CDR3 is 16 amino acids long. V was pared by 3 bases and J by 4 bases, with 14 bases between. CDR3 sequence: CASSGATGAGANVLTF. The CDR3 nucleotides read TGTGCCAGCAGCGGAGCTACGGGGGCCGGGGCCAACGTCCTGACTTTC. Using reference TRBV9 and TRBJ2-6 for the parts outside the CDR3, the full variable domain is DSGVTQTPKHLITATGQRVTLRCSPRSGDLSVYWYQQSLDQGLQFLIQYYNGEERAKGNILERFSAQQFPDLHSELNLSSLELGDSALYFCASSGATGAGANVLTFGAGSRLTVL.

The rearrangement links TRBV4-3 to TRBJ2-3; TRBD2 matches 7 bases. Germline V CDR1 and CDR2: LGHNA, YSLEER. CDR3 length: 15 amino acids. V trimming: 4 bases; J trimming: 0 bases; junction bases outside the gene matches: 4. For the CDR3, the DNA is TGCGCCAGCAGCCGAAACGGGAGGAGCACAGATACGCAGTATTTT. It codes for CASSRNGRSTDTQYF.

This clone was seen only a few times. The V gene is TRBV13, the J gene TRBJ1-2; no firm D call. The CDR3 length is 14 residues. Germline V gene lookup returns CDR1 PRHDT and CDR2 FYEKMQ (reference sequence). V lost 2 bases to trimming and J lost 5 bases, with 12 bases between them. The CDR3 is CASSLSLEHYGYTF. The DNA of the CDR3 is TGTGCCAGCAGCTTATCTCTGGAGCATTATGGCTACACCTTC.